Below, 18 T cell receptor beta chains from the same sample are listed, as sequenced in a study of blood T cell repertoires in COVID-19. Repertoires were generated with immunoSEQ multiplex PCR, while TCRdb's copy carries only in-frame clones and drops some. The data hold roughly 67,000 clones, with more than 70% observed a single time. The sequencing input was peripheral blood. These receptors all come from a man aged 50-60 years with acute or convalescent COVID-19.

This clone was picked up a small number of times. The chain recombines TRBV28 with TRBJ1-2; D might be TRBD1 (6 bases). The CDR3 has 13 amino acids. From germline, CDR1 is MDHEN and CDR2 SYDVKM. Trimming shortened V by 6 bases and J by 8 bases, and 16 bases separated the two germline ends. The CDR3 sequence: CASSDPGARGYTF. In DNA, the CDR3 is TGTGCCAGCAGCGACCCAGGGGCAAGGGGCTACACCTTC.

This CDR3 reads CASTTRLNYGYTF. CDR3 coding DNA: TGTGCCAGCACAACACGTTTGAACTATGGCTACACCTTC. V gene TRBV6-5 combines with J gene TRBJ1-2, with D uncertain. The germline CDR1 and CDR2 sequences are MNHEY and SVGAGI. V lost 7 bases, J lost 2 bases, and 11 bases lay in between. The CDR3 runs 13 residues.

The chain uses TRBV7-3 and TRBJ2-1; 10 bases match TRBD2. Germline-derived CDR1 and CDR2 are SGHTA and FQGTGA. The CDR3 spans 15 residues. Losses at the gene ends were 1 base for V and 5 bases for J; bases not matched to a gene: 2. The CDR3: CASSLRAGGHNEQFF. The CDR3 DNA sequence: TGTGCCAGCAGCTTAAGAGCGGGGGGGCACAATGAGCAGTTCTTC.

The CDR3 protein is CASSDVASGTSTDTQYF. DNA for the CDR3: TGTGCCAGCAGCGACGTCGCCAGCGGGACCTCCACAGATACGCAGTATTTT. The V call is TRBV7-8, the J call TRBJ2-3, with TRBD2 matching over 7 bases. This CDR3 has 17 amino acids. Per germline, CDR1 SGHVS and CDR2 FQNEAQ. Trimming removed 5 bases from V and 2 bases from J; junction bases left unmatched: 13. Variable domain in full (rest from reference TRBV7-8 and TRBJ2-3): GAGVSQSPRYKVAKRGQDVALRCDPISGHVSLFWYQQALGQGPEFLTYFQNEAQLDKSGLPSDRFFAERPEGSVSTLKIQRTQQEDSAVYLCASSDVASGTSTDTQYFGPGTRLTVL.

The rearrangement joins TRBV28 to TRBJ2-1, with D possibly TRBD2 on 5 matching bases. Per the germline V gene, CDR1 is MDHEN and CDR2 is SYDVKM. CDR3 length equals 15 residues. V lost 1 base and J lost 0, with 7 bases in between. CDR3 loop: CASSLLGSSYNEQFF. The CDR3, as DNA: TGTGCCAGCAGTTTATTAGGGAGCTCCTACAATGAGCAGTTCTTC.

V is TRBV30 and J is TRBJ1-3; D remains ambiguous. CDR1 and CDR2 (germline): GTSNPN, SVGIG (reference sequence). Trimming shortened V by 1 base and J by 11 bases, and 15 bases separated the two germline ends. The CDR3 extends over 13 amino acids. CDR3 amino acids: CAWSAHNLSPIYF. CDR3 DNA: TGTGCCTGGAGTGCCCACAATCTTTCACCCATATATTTT.

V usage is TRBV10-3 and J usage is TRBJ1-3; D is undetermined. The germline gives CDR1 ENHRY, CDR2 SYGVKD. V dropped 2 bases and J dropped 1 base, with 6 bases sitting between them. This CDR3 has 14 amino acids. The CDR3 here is CAISEGHSGNTIYF. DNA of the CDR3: TGTGCCATCAGTGAGGGGCATTCTGGAAACACCATATATTTT.

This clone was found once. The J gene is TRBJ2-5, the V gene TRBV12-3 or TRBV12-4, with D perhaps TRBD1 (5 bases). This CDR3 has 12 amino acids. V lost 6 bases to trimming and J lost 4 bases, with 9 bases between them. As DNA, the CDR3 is TGTGCCAGCAGCGCAGACAGAGAGACCCAGTACTTC. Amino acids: CASSADRETQYF.

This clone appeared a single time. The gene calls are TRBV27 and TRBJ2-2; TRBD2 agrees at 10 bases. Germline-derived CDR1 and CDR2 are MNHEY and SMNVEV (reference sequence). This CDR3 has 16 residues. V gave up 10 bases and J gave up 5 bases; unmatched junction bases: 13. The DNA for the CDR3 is TGTGCCACCTCCCAAAGGATTAGCGGGGGGACCGGGGAGCTGTTTTTT. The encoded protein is CATSQRISGGTGELFF.

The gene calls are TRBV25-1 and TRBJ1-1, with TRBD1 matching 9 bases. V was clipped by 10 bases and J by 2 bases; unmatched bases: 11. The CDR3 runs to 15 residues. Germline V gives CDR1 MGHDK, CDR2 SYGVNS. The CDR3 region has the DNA TGTGCCACCTATACAGGGGGCGGAGGAAACACTGAAGCTTTCTTT. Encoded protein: CATYTGGGGNTEAFF. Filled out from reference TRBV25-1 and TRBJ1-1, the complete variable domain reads EADIYQTPRYLVIGTGKKITLECSQTMGHDKMYWYQQDPGMELHLIHYSYGVNSTEKGDLSSESTVSRIRTEHFPLTLESARPSHTSQYLCATYTGGGGNTEAFFGQGTRLTVV.

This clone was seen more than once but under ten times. The CDR3 loop is CASSAPLGDTLETQYF. In DNA form, the CDR3 reads TGTGCCAGCAGCGCACCCCTCGGGGACACGCTAGAGACCCAGTACTTC. The V and J genes are TRBV9 and TRBJ2-5, with a weak D call TRBD1 (6 bases). Trimming pared 3 bases from V and 4 bases from J, leaving 19 bases between. Germline-derived CDR1 and CDR2 are SGDLS and YYNGEE. The CDR3 consists of 16 residues.

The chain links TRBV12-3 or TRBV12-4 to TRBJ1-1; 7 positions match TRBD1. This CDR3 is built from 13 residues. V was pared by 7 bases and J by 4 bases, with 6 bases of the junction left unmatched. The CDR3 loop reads CASTQQGSTEAFF. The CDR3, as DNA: TGTGCCAGCACCCAACAGGGGAGCACTGAAGCTTTCTTT.

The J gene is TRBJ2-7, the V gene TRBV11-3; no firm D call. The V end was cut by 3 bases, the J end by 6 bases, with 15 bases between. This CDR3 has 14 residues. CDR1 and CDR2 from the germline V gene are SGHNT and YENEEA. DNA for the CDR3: TGTGCCAGCAGCTTGACTGACTCGAGTTTCGAGCAGTACTTC. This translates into CASSLTDSSFEQYF.

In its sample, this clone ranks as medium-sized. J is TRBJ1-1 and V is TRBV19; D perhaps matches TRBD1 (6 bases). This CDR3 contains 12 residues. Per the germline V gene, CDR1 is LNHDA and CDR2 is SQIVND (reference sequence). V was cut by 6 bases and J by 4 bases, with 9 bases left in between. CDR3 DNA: TGTGCCAGTAGAAGGGGGACCACTGAAGCTTTCTTT. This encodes CASRRGTTEAFF.

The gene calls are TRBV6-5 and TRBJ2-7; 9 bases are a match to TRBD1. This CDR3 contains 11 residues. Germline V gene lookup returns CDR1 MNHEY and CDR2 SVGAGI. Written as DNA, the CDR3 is TGTGTATCCGGACAGGGGTACGAGCAGTACTTC. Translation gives CVSGQGYEQYF.

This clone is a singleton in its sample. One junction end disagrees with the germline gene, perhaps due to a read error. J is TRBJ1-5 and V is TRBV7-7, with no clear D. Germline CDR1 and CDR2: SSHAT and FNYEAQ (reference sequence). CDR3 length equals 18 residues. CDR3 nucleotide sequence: TGTGCTAGCAGCTATCCGCTGGGCAGGCCGAGAGGCAATCAGCCCCAGCATTTT. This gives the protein CASSYPLGRPRGNQPQHF. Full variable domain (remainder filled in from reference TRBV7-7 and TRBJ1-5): GAGVSQSPRYKVTKRGQDVTLRCDPISSHATLYWYQQALGQGPEFLTYFNYEAQPDKSGLPSDRFSAERPEGSISTLTIQRTEQRDSAMYRCASSYPLGRPRGNQPQHFGDGTRLSIL.

CDR3 residues: CASSSGQVPNEKLFF. The CDR3 DNA follows: TGTGCCAGCAGCTCGGGACAGGTCCCTAATGAAAAACTGTTTTTT. The chain uses TRBV11-2 and TRBJ1-4, with 8 bases aligning to TRBD1. The CDR3 spans 15 residues. In germline, CDR1 is SGHAT, CDR2 FQNNGV. Trimming removed 4 bases from V and 3 bases from J; junction bases left unmatched: 4.

In DNA, the CDR3 is TGTGCCTGGAGTGTGGTCAGTTCCAATCAGCCCCAGCATTTT. Amino acid sequence: CAWSVVSSNQPQHF. The J gene is TRBJ1-5, the V gene TRBV30; no reliable D call. The V gene's germline CDR1 is GTSNPN and CDR2 SVGIG (reference sequence). V dropped 0 bases and J dropped 3 bases, with 9 bases sitting between them. The CDR3 consists of 14 residues.